The clone carrying this TCR beta chain was detected only a few times. The antigen is undetermined. Unique molecular identifiers were used to barcode this TCRbeta library. TCRdb re-called the PCR reads through MiXCR, storing one row per CDR3 protein. This table has approximately 350,000 distinct CDR3 sequences, about a sixth appearing once. Trimming pared 3 bases from V and 3 bases from J, leaving 11 bases between. CDR1 and CDR2 from the germline V gene are DFQATT and SNEGSKA (reference sequence). The CDR3 consists of 14 residues. The data derive from a study of T-cell reconstitution after alpha-beta-depleted transplantation in children. Study conclusions and caveats: Several hundred rapidly expanded clones from non-depleted graft cells reportedly supplied alpha-beta T cells about two months post-transplant. Surviving recipient T cells and thymic progenitors produced the high day-60 TCRbeta diversity seen in some patients. It was newly produced T cells that mostly accounted for T-cell counts and diversity one year after transplant.

The chain links TRBV20-1 to TRBJ2-2, with D unresolved. This TCR was recovered from a male patient aged 2-15 years who had a stem cell transplant for acute lymphoblastic leukemia, so the T cells may come from the graft donor. The specimen comprised PBMCs, mostly from graft donor cells, sampled 360 days after TCRalphabeta/CD19-depleted stem cell transplant. CDR3 protein: CSARPWLHTGELFF. The CDR3 nucleotides are TGCAGTGCTAGGCCCTGGCTACACACCGGGGAGCTGTTTTTT.